The rows below give T cell receptor beta chains drawn from one sample of a study of identical twins. TCRdb fed the 5' RACE reads into MiXCR, producing one record per CDR3 protein. The data contain a few hundred thousand distinct CDR3 sequences, roughly 9.5% of them singletons. These data were also reused for a study on yellow fever vaccine responses in identical twins.

Source material: PBMCs. These receptors originate from a woman younger than 30 in good health. Each CDR3 is given with its conserved first and last residue. A D gene is named only where the DNA matches it firmly. Not all rows give a size; the values are once, few, many and, for expanded clones, a class.

CDR3: CASSENGGTQYF; DNA: TGTGCCAGCAGTGAAAACGGGGGGACCCAGTACTTC; V: TRBV2; J: TRBJ2-5; size: few; D: NA
CDR3: CSARHRTGGYEQYF; DNA: TGCAGTGCTAGACATCGGACAGGGGGCTACGAGCAGTACTTC; V: TRBV20-1; J: TRBJ2-7; size: NA; D: TRBD1
CDR3: CASSYSGAEGYTF; DNA: TGTGCCAGCAGTTACTCAGGGGCTGAGGGCTACACCTTC; V: TRBV6-5; J: TRBJ1-2; size: many; D: NA
CDR3: CASTLRTDTQYF; DNA: TGTGCCAGCACTTTGAGGACAGATACGCAGTATTTT; V: TRBV12-3/TRBV12-4; J: TRBJ2-3; size: NA; D: NA
CDR3: CASSRGSVFEQYF; DNA: TGTGCCAGTAGTAGGGGTTCGGTTTTCGAGCAGTACTTC; V: TRBV19; J: TRBJ2-7; size: NA; D: NA
CDR3: CASSSDRADDEQYF; DNA: TGTGCCAGCAGTTCGGACAGGGCGGACGACGAGCAGTACTTC; V: TRBV12-3/TRBV12-4; J: TRBJ2-7; size: NA; D: TRBD1
CDR3: CASSQDGGLGTDTQYF; DNA: TGTGCCAGCAGCCAAGATGGGGGACTAGGTACAGATACGCAGTATTTT; V: TRBV14; J: TRBJ2-3; size: few; D: TRBD2
CDR3: CSVESSGGSGANVLTF; DNA: TGCAGCGTTGAATCCTCCGGGGGATCTGGGGCCAACGTCCTGACTTTC; V: TRBV29-1; J: TRBJ2-6; size: NA; D: NA
CDR3: CSARGAGIGETQYF; DNA: TGCAGTGCTAGGGGAGCGGGGATCGGGGAGACCCAGTACTTC; V: TRBV20-1; J: TRBJ2-5; size: few; D: TRBD2
CDR3: CASRPYLSGEQFF; DNA: TGTGCAAGTCGCCCATACCTTAGCGGTGAGCAGTTCTTC; V: TRBV12-2; J: TRBJ2-1; size: once; D: NA
CDR3: CASSQDREGAGDTQYF; DNA: TGCGCCAGCAGCCAAGATCGTGAGGGGGCTGGAGATACGCAGTATTTT; V: TRBV4-3; J: TRBJ2-3; size: few; D: TRBD1
CDR3: CSARGGEVGTDTQYF; DNA: TGCAGTGCTAGAGGGGGGGAGGTCGGCACAGATACGCAGTATTTT; V: TRBV20-1; J: TRBJ2-3; size: many; D: NA
CDR3: CSVEVLGQGGHYEQYF; DNA: TGCAGCGTTGAAGTCCTCGGGCAGGGGGGACACTACGAGCAGTACTTC; V: TRBV29-1; J: TRBJ2-7; size: few; D: NA
CDR3: CASSQDSEIAGRHYEQYF; DNA: TGCGCCAGCAGCCAAGATTCCGAGATCGCCGGGAGACACTACGAGCAGTACTTC; V: TRBV4-3; J: TRBJ2-7; size: few; D: NA
CDR3: CSASDDSQETQYF; DNA: TGCAGTGCTAGCGACGACAGCCAAGAGACCCAGTACTTC; V: TRBV20-1; J: TRBJ2-5; size: NA; D: NA
CDR3: CASSYSALPEQYF; DNA: TGTGCCAGCAGTTACTCGGCCCTGCCGGAGCAGTACTTC; V: TRBV6-2/TRBV6-3; J: TRBJ2-7; size: NA; D: NA
CDR3: CASSIRVKSYEQYF; DNA: TGTGCCAGCAGCATCAGGGTCAAGTCGTACGAGCAGTACTTC; V: TRBV27; J: TRBJ2-7; size: many; D: NA
CDR3: CASSLWGGGVYEQYF; DNA: TGTGCCAGCAGCCTTTGGGGCGGGGGGGTATACGAGCAGTACTTC; V: TRBV3-1; J: TRBJ2-7; size: few; D: TRBD2
CDR3: CASSFYLLAGAVSNEQFF; DNA: TGTGCCAGCAGCTTCTATCTGCTAGCGGGGGCCGTCAGCAATGAGCAGTTCTTC; V: TRBV11-2; J: TRBJ2-1; size: few; D: TRBD2
CDR3: CSVVGFQETQYF; DNA: TGCAGCGTTGTCGGTTTCCAAGAGACCCAGTACTTC; V: TRBV29-1; J: TRBJ2-5; size: few; D: NA
CDR3: CASSPSGPLRQFF; DNA: TGCGCCAGCAGCCCCTCGGGTCCCCTGAGGCAGTTCTTC; V: TRBV10-1; J: TRBJ2-1; size: many; D: NA
CDR3: CSVGTSGQGADTQYF; DNA: TGCAGCGTTGGGACTAGCGGCCAGGGCGCAGATACGCAGTATTTT; V: TRBV29-1; J: TRBJ2-3; size: many; D: TRBD2
CDR3: CASSLSQGNGYTF; DNA: TGTGCCAGCAGTTTATCACAGGGTAATGGCTACACCTTC; V: TRBV27; J: TRBJ1-2; size: few; D: NA
CDR3: CASSNPGGSGLNQPQHF; DNA: TGTGCCAGCAGTAACCCAGGGGGTAGCGGGCTCAATCAGCCCCAGCATTTT; V: TRBV6-5; J: TRBJ1-5; size: many; D: TRBD1
CDR3: CASSLALLAGGTKNIQYF; DNA: TGTGCCAGCAGCTTAGCGTTACTAGCGGGAGGGACCAAAAACATTCAGTACTTC; V: TRBV7-2; J: TRBJ2-4; size: few; D: TRBD2
CDR3: CASLRDRTYEQYF; DNA: TGTGCCAGCCTCCGGGACAGGACCTACGAGCAGTACTTC; V: TRBV28; J: TRBJ2-7; size: many; D: TRBD1
CDR3: CASSPLDRGETQYF; DNA: TGTGCCAGCTCACCATTGGACAGGGGAGAGACCCAGTACTTC; V: TRBV18; J: TRBJ2-5; size: few; D: TRBD1
CDR3: CASTLRGSYEQYF; DNA: TGTGCCAGCACCCTCAGGGGTTCCTACGAGCAGTACTTC; V: TRBV27; J: TRBJ2-7; size: few; D: NA
CDR3: CASMGQAGELFF; DNA: TGTGCCAGCATGGGCCAGGCCGGGGAGCTGTTTTTT; V: TRBV12-3/TRBV12-4; J: TRBJ2-2; size: NA; D: NA
CDR3: CAISPGSVGTGELFF; DNA: TGTGCCATCAGCCCCGGGAGCGTTGGCACCGGGGAGCTGTTTTTT; V: TRBV10-3; J: TRBJ2-2; size: NA; D: NA
CDR3: CASSLGGSADTQYF; DNA: TGTGCCAGCAGCTTAGGAGGGAGTGCGGATACGCAGTATTTT; V: TRBV7-2; J: TRBJ2-3; size: many; D: NA
CDR3: CASSPRQGFYEQYF; DNA: TGTGCCAGCAGCCCTCGACAGGGTTTTTACGAGCAGTACTTC; V: TRBV7-2; J: TRBJ2-7; size: once; D: TRBD1
CDR3: CASRVRGHDLNTEAFF; DNA: TGTGCCAGCAGAGTCCGGGGTCACGACCTGAACACTGAAGCTTTCTTT; V: TRBV6-1; J: TRBJ1-1; size: NA; D: NA
CDR3: CASTATGGASYEQYF; DNA: TGTGCCAGCACCGCAACAGGGGGCGCATCCTACGAGCAGTACTTC; V: TRBV4-2; J: TRBJ2-7; size: many; D: TRBD1
CDR3: CSALGLAGGPGEQYF; DNA: TGCAGTGCCCTGGGACTAGCGGGAGGGCCCGGAGAGCAGTACTTC; V: TRBV20-1; J: TRBJ2-7; size: NA; D: TRBD2
CDR3: CASSPNDKGAYEQYF; DNA: TGTGCCAGCAGTCCAAACGACAAGGGGGCCTACGAGCAGTACTTC; V: TRBV28; J: TRBJ2-7; size: few; D: NA
CDR3: CASSFLQQSINYGYTF; DNA: TGTGCCAGCAGCTTCCTTCAGCAGAGCATTAACTATGGCTACACCTTC; V: TRBV7-2; J: TRBJ1-2; size: few; D: NA
CDR3: CASSTRQFPYEQYF; DNA: TGTGCCAGCAGTACCCGACAGTTCCCCTACGAGCAGTACTTC; V: TRBV27; J: TRBJ2-7; size: NA; D: NA
CDR3: CASTHPPNTGELFF; DNA: TGTGCCAGCACCCACCCCCCGAACACCGGGGAGCTGTTTTTT; V: TRBV12-3/TRBV12-4; J: TRBJ2-2; size: NA; D: NA
CDR3: CASSLDRRGSLSTGELFF; DNA: TGTGCCAGCAGCTTAGATCGCAGGGGCAGTTTAAGCACCGGGGAGCTGTTTTTT; V: TRBV11-2; J: TRBJ2-2; size: NA; D: NA
CDR3: CASSQEWTGKETQYF; DNA: TGTGCCAGCAGCCAAGAGTGGACAGGGAAAGAGACCCAGTACTTC; V: TRBV3-1; J: TRBJ2-5; size: NA; D: TRBD1
CDR3: CAIGGLASDEQYF; DNA: TGTGCCATCGGGGGACTAGCGTCCGACGAGCAGTACTTC; V: TRBV10-3; J: TRBJ2-7; size: few; D: TRBD2
CDR3: CASSPPGAGSNEQFF; DNA: TGTGCCAGCAGCCCCCCGGGAGCAGGGAGCAATGAGCAGTTCTTC; V: TRBV6-2/TRBV6-3; J: TRBJ2-1; size: NA; D: NA
CDR3: CASSLRTRAVSNQPQHF; DNA: TGTGCCAGCAGTTTACGAACCCGGGCGGTTAGCAATCAGCCCCAGCATTTT; V: TRBV28; J: TRBJ1-5; size: NA; D: NA
CDR3: CATSRGLNTGELFF; DNA: TGTGCCACCAGCAGGGGTCTGAACACCGGGGAGCTGTTTTTT; V: TRBV15; J: TRBJ2-2; size: many; D: NA
CDR3: CSVVEEGLSTDTQYF; DNA: TGCAGCGTTGTAGAGGAGGGTCTAAGCACAGATACGCAGTATTTT; V: TRBV29-1; J: TRBJ2-3; size: few; D: NA
CDR3: CATSLTLGGPLPGEQYF; DNA: TGTGCCACCAGCCTCACCTTGGGGGGACCACTCCCTGGCGAGCAGTACTTC; V: TRBV15; J: TRBJ2-7; size: few; D: NA
CDR3: CATGGTASNQPQHF; DNA: TGTGCCACCGGAGGGACGGCTAGCAATCAGCCCCAGCATTTT; V: TRBV15; J: TRBJ1-5; size: few; D: NA
CDR3: CASRQRSGSTGELFF; DNA: TGCGCCAGCAGACAACGCTCAGGGAGCACCGGGGAGCTGTTTTTT; V: TRBV5-1; J: TRBJ2-2; size: few; D: NA